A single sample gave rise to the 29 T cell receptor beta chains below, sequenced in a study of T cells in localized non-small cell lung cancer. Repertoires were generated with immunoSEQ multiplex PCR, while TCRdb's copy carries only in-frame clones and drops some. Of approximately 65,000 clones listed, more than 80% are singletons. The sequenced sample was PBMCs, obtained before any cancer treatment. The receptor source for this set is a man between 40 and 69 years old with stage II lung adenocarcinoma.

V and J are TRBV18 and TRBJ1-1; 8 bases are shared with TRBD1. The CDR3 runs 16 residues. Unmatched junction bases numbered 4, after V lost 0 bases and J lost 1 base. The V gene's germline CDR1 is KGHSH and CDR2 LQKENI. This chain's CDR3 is CASSPPSGGGNTEAFF. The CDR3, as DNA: TGTGCCAGCTCACCACCGTCAGGGGGCGGGAACACTGAAGCTTTCTTT.

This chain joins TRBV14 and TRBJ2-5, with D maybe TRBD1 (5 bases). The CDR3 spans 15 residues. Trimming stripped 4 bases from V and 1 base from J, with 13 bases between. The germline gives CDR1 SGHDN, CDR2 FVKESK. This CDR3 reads CASSLTASFQETQYF. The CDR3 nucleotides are TGTGCCAGCAGCCTGACAGCGTCATTCCAAGAGACCCAGTACTTC.

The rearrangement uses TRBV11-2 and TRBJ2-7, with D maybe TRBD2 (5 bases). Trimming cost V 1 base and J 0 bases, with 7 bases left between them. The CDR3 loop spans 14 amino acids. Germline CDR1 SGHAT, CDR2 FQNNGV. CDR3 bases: TGTGCCAGCAGCTTAGCCGAGGGCTCCTACGAGCAGTACTTC. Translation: CASSLAEGSYEQYF.

This CDR3 reads CASSPPTGQGNGELFF. CDR3 nucleotide sequence: TGTGCCAGCTCACCACCTACGGGACAGGGAAACGGGGAGCTGTTTTTT. This rearrangement joins TRBV18 to TRBJ2-2; TRBD1 matches at 9 bases. The V segment lost 0 bases and the J segment 7 bases; nucleotides outside the gene matches: 6. Germline V CDR1 and CDR2: KGHSH, LQKENI. This CDR3 is 16 amino acids long.

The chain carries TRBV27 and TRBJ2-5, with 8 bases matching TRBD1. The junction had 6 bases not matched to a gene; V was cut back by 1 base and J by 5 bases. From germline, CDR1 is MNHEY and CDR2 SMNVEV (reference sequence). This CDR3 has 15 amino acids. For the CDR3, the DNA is TGTGCCAGCAGTTTATACGCAGGGGGCGGTGAGACCCAGTACTTC. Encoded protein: CASSLYAGGGETQYF.

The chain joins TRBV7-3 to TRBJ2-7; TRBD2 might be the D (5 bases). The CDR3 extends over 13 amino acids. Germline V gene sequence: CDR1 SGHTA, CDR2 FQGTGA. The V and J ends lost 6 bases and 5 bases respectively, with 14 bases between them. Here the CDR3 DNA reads TGTGCCAGCAGTTGGTCGGGGTCCCACGAGCAGTACTTC. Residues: CASSWSGSHEQYF.

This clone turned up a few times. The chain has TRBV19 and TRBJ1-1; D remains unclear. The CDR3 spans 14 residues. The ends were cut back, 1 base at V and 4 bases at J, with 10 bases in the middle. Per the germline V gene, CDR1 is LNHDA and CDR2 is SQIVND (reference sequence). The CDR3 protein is CASSIVGGRTEAFF. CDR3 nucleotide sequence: TGTGCCAGTAGTATAGTGGGAGGGCGCACTGAAGCTTTCTTT.

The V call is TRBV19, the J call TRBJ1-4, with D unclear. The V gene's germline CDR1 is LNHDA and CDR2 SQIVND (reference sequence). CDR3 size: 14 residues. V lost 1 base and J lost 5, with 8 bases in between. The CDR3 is CASSIGFTNEKLFF. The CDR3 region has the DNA TGTGCCAGTAGTATAGGGTTCACAAATGAAAAACTGTTTTTT.

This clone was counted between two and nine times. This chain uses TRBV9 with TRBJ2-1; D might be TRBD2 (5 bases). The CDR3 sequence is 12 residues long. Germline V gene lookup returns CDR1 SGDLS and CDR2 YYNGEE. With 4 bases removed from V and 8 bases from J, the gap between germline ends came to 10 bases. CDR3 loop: CASSLAQDEQFF. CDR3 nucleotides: TGTGCCAGCAGCCTAGCCCAGGATGAGCAGTTCTTC.

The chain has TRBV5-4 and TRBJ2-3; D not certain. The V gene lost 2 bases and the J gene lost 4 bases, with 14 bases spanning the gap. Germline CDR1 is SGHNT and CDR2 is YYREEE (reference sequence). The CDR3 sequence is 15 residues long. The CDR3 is CASSFKGAPPDTQYF. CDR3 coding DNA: TGTGCCAGCAGCTTTAAGGGTGCTCCTCCAGATACGCAGTATTTT.

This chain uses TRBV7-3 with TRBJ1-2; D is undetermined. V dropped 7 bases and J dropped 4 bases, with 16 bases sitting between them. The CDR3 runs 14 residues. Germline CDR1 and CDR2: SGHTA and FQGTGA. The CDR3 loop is CASTPARPIYGYTF. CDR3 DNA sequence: TGTGCCAGCACCCCGGCAAGGCCAATCTATGGCTACACCTTC.

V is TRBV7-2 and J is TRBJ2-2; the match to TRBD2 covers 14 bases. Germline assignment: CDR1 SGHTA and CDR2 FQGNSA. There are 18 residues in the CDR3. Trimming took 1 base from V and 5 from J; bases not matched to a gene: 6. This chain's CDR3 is CASSLEGLAGVKTGELFF. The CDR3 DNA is TGTGCCAGCAGCTTAGAGGGACTAGCGGGAGTAAAGACCGGGGAGCTGTTTTTT.

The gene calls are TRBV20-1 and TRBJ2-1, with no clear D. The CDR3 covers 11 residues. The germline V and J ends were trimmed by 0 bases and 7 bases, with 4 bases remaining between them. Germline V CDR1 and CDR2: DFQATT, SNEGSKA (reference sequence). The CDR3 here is CSARDWNEQFF. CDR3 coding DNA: TGCAGTGCTAGAGATTGGAATGAGCAGTTCTTC.

The CDR3 coding sequence is TGTGCCAGCAGCTTCCCGCGAGGGCTACAGAACACTGAAGCTTTCTTT. It specifies CASSFPRGLQNTEAFF. The chain uses TRBV7-9 and TRBJ1-1; no reliable D call. The CDR3 has 16 residues. Trimming left V 3 bases short and J 1 base short, with 15 bases between. Germline V gene lookup returns CDR1 SEHNR and CDR2 FQNEAQ (reference sequence). Combining the CDR3 with reference TRBV7-9 and TRBJ1-1 gives the whole variable domain DTGVSQNPRHKITKRGQNVTFRCDPISEHNRLYWYRQTLGQGPEFLTYFQNEAQLEKSRLLSDRFSAERPKGSFSTLEIQRTEQGDSAMYLCASSFPRGLQNTEAFFGQGTRLTVV.

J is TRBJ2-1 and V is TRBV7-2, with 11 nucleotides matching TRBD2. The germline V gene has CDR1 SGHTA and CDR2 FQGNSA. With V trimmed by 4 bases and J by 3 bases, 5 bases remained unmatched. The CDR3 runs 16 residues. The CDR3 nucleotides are TGTGCCAGCAGCTCCCGGACTAGCGGGTACTACAATGAGCAGTTCTTC. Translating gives CASSSRTSGYYNEQFF.

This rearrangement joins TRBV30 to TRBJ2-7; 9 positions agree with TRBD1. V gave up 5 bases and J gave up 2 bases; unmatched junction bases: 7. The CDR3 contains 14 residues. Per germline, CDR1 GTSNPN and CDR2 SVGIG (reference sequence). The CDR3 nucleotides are TGTGCCTGGGCCGGGGGACAGGGAACCTACGAGCAGTACTTC. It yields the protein CAWAGGQGTYEQYF.

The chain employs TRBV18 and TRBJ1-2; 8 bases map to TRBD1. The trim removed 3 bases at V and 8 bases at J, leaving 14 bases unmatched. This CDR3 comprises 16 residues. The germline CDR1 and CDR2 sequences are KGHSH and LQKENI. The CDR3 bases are TGTGCCAGCTCACCGGACAGGGCGGCAGAGGTGCGAGGCTACACCTTC. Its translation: CASSPDRAAEVRGYTF.

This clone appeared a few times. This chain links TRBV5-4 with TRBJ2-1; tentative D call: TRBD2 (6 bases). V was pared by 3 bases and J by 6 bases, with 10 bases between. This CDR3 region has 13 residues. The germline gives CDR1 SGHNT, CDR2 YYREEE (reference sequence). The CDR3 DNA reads TGTGCCAGCAGCTCCCAGGAGGGCAATGAGCAGTTCTTC. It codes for CASSSQEGNEQFF.

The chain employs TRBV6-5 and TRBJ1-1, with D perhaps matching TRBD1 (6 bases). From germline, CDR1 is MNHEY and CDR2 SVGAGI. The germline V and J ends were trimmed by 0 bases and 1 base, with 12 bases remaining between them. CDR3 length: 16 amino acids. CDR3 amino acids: CASSYSISRGNTEAFF. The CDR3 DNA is TGTGCCAGCAGTTACTCGATAAGCAGGGGGAACACTGAAGCTTTCTTT.

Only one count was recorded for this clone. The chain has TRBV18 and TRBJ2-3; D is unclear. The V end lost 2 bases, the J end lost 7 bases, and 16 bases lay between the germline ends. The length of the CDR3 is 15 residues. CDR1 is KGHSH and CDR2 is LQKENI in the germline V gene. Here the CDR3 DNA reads TGTGCCAGCTCACCAGGAGCCGAGGCACAGTATACGCAGTATTTT. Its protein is CASSPGAEAQYTQYF.

CDR3 residues: CASSIDGLPYEQYF. The CDR3 DNA is TGTGCCAGTAGTATAGACGGACTCCCCTACGAGCAGTACTTC. This sequence joins TRBV19 and TRBJ2-7; D is possibly TRBD2 (5 bases). Trimming took off 0 bases at V and 2 bases at J, with 8 bases between the two ends. CDR3 length: 14 amino acids. In germline, CDR1 is LNHDA, CDR2 SQIVND (reference sequence).

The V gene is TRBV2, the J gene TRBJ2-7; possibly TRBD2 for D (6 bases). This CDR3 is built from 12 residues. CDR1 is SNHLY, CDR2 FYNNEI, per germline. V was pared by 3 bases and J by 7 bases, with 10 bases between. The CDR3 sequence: CASSEAAGEQYF. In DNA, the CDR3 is TGTGCCAGCAGTGAGGCGGCGGGGGAGCAGTACTTC.

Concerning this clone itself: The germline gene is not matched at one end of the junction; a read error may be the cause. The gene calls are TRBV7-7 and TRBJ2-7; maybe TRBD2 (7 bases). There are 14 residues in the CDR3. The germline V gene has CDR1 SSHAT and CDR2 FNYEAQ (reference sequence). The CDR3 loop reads CASSRGGASYEQYF. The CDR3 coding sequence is TGTGCTAGCAGCCGAGGGGGGGCCTCCTACGAGCAGTACTTC.

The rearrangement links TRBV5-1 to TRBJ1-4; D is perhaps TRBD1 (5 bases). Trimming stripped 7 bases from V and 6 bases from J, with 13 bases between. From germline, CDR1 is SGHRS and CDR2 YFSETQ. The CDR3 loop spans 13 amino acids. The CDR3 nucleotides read TGCGCCAGCCGGGACGGGGAGGATGAAAAACTGTTTTTT. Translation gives CASRDGEDEKLFF.

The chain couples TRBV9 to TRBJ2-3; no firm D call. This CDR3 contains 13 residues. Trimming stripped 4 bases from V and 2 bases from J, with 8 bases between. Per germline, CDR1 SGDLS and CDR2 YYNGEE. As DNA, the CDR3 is TGTGCCAGCAGCATAACAGACACAGATACGCAGTATTTT. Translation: CASSITDTDTQYF. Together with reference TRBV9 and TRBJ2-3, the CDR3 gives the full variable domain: DSGVTQTPKHLITATGQRVTLRCSPRSGDLSVYWYQQSLDQGLQFLIQYYNGEERAKGNILERFSAQQFPDLHSELNLSSLELGDSALYFCASSITDTDTQYFGPGTRLTVL.

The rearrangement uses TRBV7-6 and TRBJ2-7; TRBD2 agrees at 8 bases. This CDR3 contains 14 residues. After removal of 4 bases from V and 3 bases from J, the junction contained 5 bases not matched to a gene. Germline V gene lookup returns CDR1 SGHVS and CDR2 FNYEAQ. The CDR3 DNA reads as TGTGCCAGCAGCTCCTCGGGAGGGGGCTACGAGCAGTACTTC. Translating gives CASSSSGGGYEQYF.

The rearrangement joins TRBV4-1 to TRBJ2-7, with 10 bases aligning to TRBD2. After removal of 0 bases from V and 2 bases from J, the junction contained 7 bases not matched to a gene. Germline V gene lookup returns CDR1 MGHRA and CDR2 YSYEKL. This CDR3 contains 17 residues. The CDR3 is CASSQDPSGRGAYEQYF. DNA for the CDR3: TGCGCCAGCAGCCAAGATCCTAGCGGGAGAGGGGCCTACGAGCAGTACTTC.

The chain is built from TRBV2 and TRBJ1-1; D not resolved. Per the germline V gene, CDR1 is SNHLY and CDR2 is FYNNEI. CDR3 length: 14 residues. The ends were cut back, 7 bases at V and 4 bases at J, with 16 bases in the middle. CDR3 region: CASILGSGPTEAFF. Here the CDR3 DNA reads TGTGCCAGCATTCTAGGCTCCGGCCCCACTGAAGCTTTCTTT.

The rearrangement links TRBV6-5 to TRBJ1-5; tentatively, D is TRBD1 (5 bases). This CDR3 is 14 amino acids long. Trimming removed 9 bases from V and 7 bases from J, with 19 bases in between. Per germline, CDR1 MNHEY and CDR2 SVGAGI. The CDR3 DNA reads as TGTGCCAGTTCTCAGGCGGCAGGGCGACAGCCCCAGCATTTT. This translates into CASSQAAGRQPQHF.